These T cell receptor beta chains were read from a single sample in a study of metastatic and nonmetastatic thyroid tumors. Via MiXCR, TCRdb re-called the PCR reads. The sample carries over 25,000 clones, approximately 7% recorded once. The specimen sequenced was blood. These receptors originate from a female donor with papillary thyroid cancer or a benign thyroid nodule (not recorded which). Some clones in this sample may be carry-over from other donors' samples. Both conserved end residues are part of each CDR3. A D gene is named only where the DNA matches it firmly. Clone size is shown for a subset of rows, as once, few, many or a class of expanded clone.

J | size | D | V | CDR3 | DNA
TRBJ2-3 | many | TRBD2 | TRBV7-2 | CASSLAAGVDTQYF | TGTGCCAGCAGCTTAGCGGCGGGGGTGGATACGCAGTATTTT
TRBJ1-3 | many | - | TRBV6-2/TRBV6-3 | CASTNEREVGNTIYF | TGTGCCAGCACCAACGAAAGGGAAGTGGGAAACACCATATATTTT
TRBJ1-1 | many | - | TRBV20-1 | CSARGRSGEAEAFF | TGCAGTGCTAGAGGTCGTTCAGGGGAGGCTGAAGCTTTCTTT
TRBJ2-7 | many | - | TRBV10-3 | CAISDRGNYEQYF | TGTGCCATCAGTGACAGGGGTAACTACGAGCAGTACTTC
TRBJ2-1 | many | - | TRBV6-5 | CASSMEEGGGGYNEQFF | TGTGCCAGCAGTATGGAGGAGGGAGGGGGTGGGTACAATGAGCAGTTCTTC
TRBJ2-1 | many | - | TRBV6-6 | CASSYATGFDNEQFF | TGTGCCAGCAGTTACGCCACAGGGTTCGACAATGAGCAGTTCTTC
TRBJ1-6 | many | - | TRBV6-1 | CASGERGARNSPLHF | TGTGCCAGCGGGGAGAGGGGCGCGCGGAATTCACCCCTCCACTTT
TRBJ2-2 | many | - | TRBV10-3 | CAISDDRITGELFF | TGTGCCATCAGTGATGATCGGATCACCGGGGAGCTGTTTTTT
TRBJ1-1 | many | - | TRBV28 | CASSFLSGGRIKAEAFF | TGTGCCAGCAGTTTCCTGAGTGGGGGGCGCATTAAGGCTGAAGCTTTCTTT
TRBJ1-1 | many | - | TRBV7-2 | CASSWGSNTEAFF | TGTGCCAGCAGTTGGGGGTCGAACACTGAAGCTTTCTTT
TRBJ1-1 | many | - | TRBV10-1 | CASRAEGTGNTEAFF | TGCGCCAGCAGGGCGGAAGGGACCGGGAACACTGAAGCTTTCTTT
TRBJ1-4 | - | - | TRBV5-4 | CASSWGTGSTNEKLFF | TGTGCCAGCAGCTGGGGAACAGGGTCAACTAATGAAAAACTGTTTTTT
TRBJ2-7 | many | - | TRBV6-2/TRBV6-3 | CASSPPRGRTLSYEQYF | TGTGCCAGCAGTCCGCCCCGAGGGAGGACGTTATCCTACGAGCAGTACTTC
TRBJ2-3 | many | - | TRBV18 | CASAQTDTSTDTQYF | TGTGCCAGCGCCCAGACAGACACTAGCACAGATACGCAGTATTTT
TRBJ2-3 | many | TRBD1 | TRBV19 | CAASLGQGSDTQYF | TGTGCCGCCTCCCTGGGACAGGGGTCGGATACGCAGTATTTT
TRBJ2-3 | many | - | TRBV10-1 | CASSEGGFRVTDTQYF | TGCGCCAGCAGTGAGGGAGGGTTTAGAGTCACAGATACGCAGTATTTT
TRBJ1-1 | many | - | TRBV12-3/TRBV12-4 | CASSLYTEAFF | TGTGCCAGCAGTTTGTACACTGAAGCTTTCTTT
TRBJ1-6 | large | TRBD1 | TRBV2 | CASSTGTGSAPLHF | TGTGCCAGCAGTACCGGGACAGGGAGTGCACCCCTCCACTTT
TRBJ2-5 | many | - | TRBV6-1 | CASGQALTQETQYF | TGTGCCAGCGGGCAGGCGTTAACACAAGAGACCCAGTACTTC
TRBJ2-1 | many | - | TRBV7-6 | CASKGVAGTDEQFF | TGTGCCAGCAAGGGGGTAGCAGGCACCGATGAGCAGTTCTTC
TRBJ2-7 | many | TRBD1 | TRBV3-1 | CASSLHRDRGGHEQYF | TGTGCCAGCAGCCTCCACCGGGACAGGGGTGGCCACGAGCAGTACTTC
TRBJ2-7 | - | TRBD2 | TRBV5-4 | CASSLRGTSSDEQYF | TGTGCCAGCAGCTTGAGGGGGACTAGTTCGGACGAGCAGTACTTC
TRBJ1-1 | - | TRBD1 | TRBV5-1 | CASSPRTGSLGTEAFF | TGCGCCAGCAGCCCGCGGACAGGGTCCCTGGGTACTGAAGCTTTCTTT
TRBJ1-1 | many | - | TRBV7-8 | CASSLAGGSEAFF | TGTGCCAGCAGCTTAGCGGGAGGGTCTGAAGCTTTCTTT
TRBJ1-2 | many | - | TRBV2 | CASSVLLASGYTF | TGTGCCAGCAGTGTGCTCCTGGCTAGTGGCTACACCTTC
TRBJ1-1 | many | - | TRBV10-2 | CASFGQNTEAFF | TGCGCCAGCTTCGGACAGAACACTGAAGCTTTCTTT
TRBJ2-2 | many | TRBD2 | TRBV3-1 | CASSHFTSGGELFF | TGTGCCAGCAGCCACTTCACTAGCGGCGGGGAGCTGTTTTTT
TRBJ2-5 | many | - | TRBV18 | CASSSVRGQETQYF | TGTGCCAGCTCATCAGTCAGGGGACAAGAGACCCAGTACTTC
TRBJ2-2 | once | TRBD1 | TRBV18 | CASSPPDRGRGTGELFF | TGTGCCAGCTCACCTCCCGACAGGGGGCGCGGGACCGGGGAGCTGTTTTTT
TRBJ2-7 | many | - | TRBV5-5 | CASSPGTRGNYEQYF | TGTGCCAGCAGCCCCGGGACAAGAGGCAACTACGAGCAGTACTTC
TRBJ2-2 | many | - | TRBV4-3 | CASSQELGRDTGELFF | TGCGCCAGCAGCCAAGAATTGGGGCGCGACACCGGGGAGCTGTTTTTT
TRBJ1-3 | many | - | TRBV15 | CATSRGDGSGNTIYF | TGTGCCACCAGCAGAGGTGACGGGTCTGGAAACACCATATATTTT
TRBJ2-3 | many | - | TRBV15 | CATSGLRWGTDTQYF | TGTGCCACCAGCGGGTTAAGGTGGGGCACAGATACGCAGTATTTT
TRBJ1-1 | many | TRBD1 | TRBV30 | CAWRQGLNTEAFF | TGTGCCTGGAGACAGGGGCTAAACACTGAAGCTTTCTTT
TRBJ2-7 | many | TRBD1 | TRBV11-2 | CASSPGQGNYEQYF | TGTGCCAGCTCCCCAGGACAGGGGAACTACGAGCAGTACTTC
TRBJ1-2 | many | - | TRBV4-3 | CASSQDVLDRLNYGYTF | TGCGCCAGCAGCCAAGATGTATTGGACAGACTTAACTATGGCTACACCTTC
TRBJ2-1 | many | - | TRBV10-3 | CAISLDRREQFF | TGTGCCATCAGCCTCGACAGGCGCGAGCAGTTCTTC
TRBJ2-5 | many | TRBD1 | TRBV11-1 | CASSLSRARTGVQETQYF | TGTGCCAGCAGCTTATCTCGGGCCCGGACAGGCGTCCAAGAGACCCAGTACTTC
TRBJ2-2 | many | TRBD2 | TRBV20-1 | CSATGLAGGGELFF | TGCAGTGCAACGGGACTAGCGGGAGGGGGGGAGCTGTTTTTT
TRBJ2-3 | many | - | TRBV6-4 | CASSDGRELNTDTQYF | TGTGCCAGCAGTGACGGGCGGGAACTAAACACAGATACGCAGTATTTT
TRBJ2-1 | many | - | TRBV27 | CASSLGGVYNEQFF | TGTGCCAGCAGTTTAGGAGGGGTTTACAATGAGCAGTTCTTC
TRBJ2-1 | many | - | TRBV19 | CASSQWGRGPAGEQFF | TGTGCCAGTAGTCAATGGGGCAGGGGCCCCGCGGGTGAGCAGTTCTTC
TRBJ1-2 | many | - | TRBV14 | CASSQMGGFGYTF | TGTGCCAGCAGCCAAATGGGAGGGTTTGGCTACACCTTC
TRBJ1-1 | many | - | TRBV2 | CASGTGTSTEAFF | TGTGCCAGCGGTACAGGGACAAGCACTGAAGCTTTCTTT
TRBJ1-6 | many | TRBD1 | TRBV20-1 | CSARPDRGQSPLHF | TGCAGTGCGAGACCGGACAGGGGGCAATCACCCCTCCACTTT
TRBJ1-1 | many | - | TRBV7-9 | CASSYAGYTEAFF | TGTGCCAGCAGCTACGCAGGTTACACTGAAGCTTTCTTT
TRBJ2-5 | many | TRBD2 | TRBV7-3 | CASSLGLAGGGLETQYF | TGTGCCAGCAGCCTGGGACTAGCGGGAGGGGGTTTGGAGACCCAGTACTTC
TRBJ1-1 | many | - | TRBV7-2 | CASIFDSGGSEAFF | TGTGCCAGCATCTTCGACTCTGGGGGATCTGAAGCTTTCTTT
TRBJ2-1 | many | - | TRBV4-1 | CASSRVGEVNEQFF | TGCGCCAGCAGTAGGGTTGGGGAGGTAAATGAGCAGTTCTTC
TRBJ2-2 | many | TRBD1 | TRBV6-1 | CASSAGTGTVGELFF | TGTGCCAGCAGTGCCGGGACAGGGACCGTCGGGGAGCTGTTTTTT
TRBJ1-4 | many | TRBD1 | TRBV30 | CAWRGTAQKLFF | TGTGCCTGGAGGGGGACAGCTCAAAAACTGTTTTTT
TRBJ1-2 | many | - | TRBV30 | CACRALDYGYTF | TGTGCCTGTCGCGCCTTGGACTATGGCTACACCTTC
TRBJ2-7 | - | TRBD2 | TRBV28 | CASSSRIAGDYEQYF | TGTGCCAGCAGTTCCCGTATCGCGGGAGACTACGAGCAGTACTTC
TRBJ1-1 | many | - | TRBV5-1 | CASSFLSRASTEAFF | TGCGCCAGCAGCTTCCTCTCCAGGGCGAGCACTGAAGCTTTCTTT
TRBJ1-1 | many | - | TRBV4-3 | CASSQDGTGSTEAFF | TGCGCCAGCAGCCAAGACGGTACAGGTAGCACTGAAGCTTTCTTT
TRBJ1-2 | many | TRBD1 | TRBV24-1 | CATSETGTGFYGYTF | TGTGCCACCAGCGAAACCGGGACAGGCTTCTATGGCTACACCTTC
TRBJ1-1 | many | - | TRBV11-1 | CASSSRKKAAPRDTEAFF | TGTGCCAGCAGCTCCAGGAAGAAGGCCGCCCCACGGGACACTGAAGCTTTCTTT
TRBJ2-7 | few | - | TRBV27 | CASISDEQYF | TGTGCCAGCATTTCAGACGAGCAGTACTTC
TRBJ2-2 | many | - | TRBV7-2 | CASSFEFTGELFF | TGTGCCAGCAGCTTCGAGTTCACCGGGGAGCTGTTTTTT
TRBJ2-3 | many | - | TRBV7-9 | CASSLVLGPDTQYF | TGTGCCAGCAGCTTAGTCCTGGGCCCAGATACGCAGTATTTT